The present entry profiles one T cell receptor beta chain with its context. This entry comes from a study of blood T cell repertoires in COVID-19. About the research overall: Samples representing acute and convalescent COVID-19 were sourced from the United States, Italy and Spain. Sample material is recorded as cDNA or gDNA derived from T cells, B-cell-depleted T cells, or PBMCs.

Trimming removed 6 bases from V and 6 bases from J; junction bases left unmatched: 7. Looked up from germline, CDR1 is SSHAT and CDR2 is FNYEAQ (reference sequence). The CDR3 contains 17 residues. Original data processing: Amplification with reference gene primers provided the estimates of nucleated cell counts. Generated by immunoSEQ multiplex PCR, the TCRdb table keeps only in-frame clones and is missing some. The V and J calls and the clone size are those of that table, but D and trimming were determined from the DNA. The sample lists 100,000 or so clones, 85% occurring once. Sample: peripheral blood. This chain uses TRBV7-7 with TRBJ2-2, with 16 bases aligning to TRBD2. This sequence originates from a man aged 60-69 years with acute or convalescent COVID-19. DNA of the CDR3: TGTGCCAGCAGAAAGGGACTAGCGGGAGGGCCTGCCGGGGAGCTGTTTTTT. This gives the protein CASRKGLAGGPAGELFF.